The T cell receptor beta chain under discussion was sequenced for a study of shared clonotypes between healthy human individuals (dated by TCRdb to the early 2020s). Study-wide context: A couple of women and a few men aged 18 to 49 years were included in the cohort. Per donor, three plates each were used for CD4 naive and CD4 memory, two for CD8 naive, and one for CD8 memory. The study deeply sequenced blood TCR repertoires of five healthy adults to estimate repertoire size and the extent of clonotype sharing between individuals. Libraries were prepared and TCR repertoires were sequenced by different laboratories using diverse techniques, in order to increase sequencing depth and limit assay-specific biases. Between about 0.8 and 9 billion PBMCs per donor were obtained by leukapheresis. Paper-wide results and their limitations: When a handful of donors were compared, the shared fraction of clonotypes was around 5.1% for naive CD4, roughly 3.3% for naive CD8, 2% to 2.5% for memory CD4, and about 0.36% for memory CD8. Because the study included a small number of donors, the genetic and exposure-history diversity represented was limited. Clonotypes shared by all four sorted-subset donors showed higher generation probabilities than non-shared clonotypes. Sampling was restricted to blood, and TCR repertoires in tissue are likely to differ from TCR repertoires in blood. Even with the large sequencing depth, rarefaction of the sorted-subset datasets indicated that sequencing was incomplete. Naive subsets generally had larger estimated clonotype richness than memory subsets did. Pairwise subsampling indicated that sequencing depth was expected to affect the degree of clonotype sharing among donors.

The donors were healthy, HIV-negative adults who had no recently reported acute infections or vaccinations. Every donor was a Caucasian adult residing in Nashville, Tennessee, USA. CD4+ T cells were enriched by magnetic negative selection; naive cells were then positively selected on CD45RA, and the negative fraction formed the memory subset. After blood collection by leukapheresis, PBMCs were isolated using Ficoll-Histopaque density gradient centrifugation and then cryopreserved in the vapor phase of liquid nitrogen. Analytical flow cytometry was used to check the purity and quantity of every magnetically sorted T cell population. Genomic DNA was isolated from each sorted fraction and quantified by UV absorbance on a Nanodrop 2000c. Turning to this clone: Its binding antigen is unknown. The sample holds no much larger clone one base away, and base qualities are not on file.

Using the deep immunoSEQ assay, TCR CDR3 regions were amplified from genomic DNA by multiplex PCR. Genomic DNA extracted from each cell subset was distributed evenly over all wells of several immunoSEQ 96-well plates, and each plate served as one replicate. Each replicate PCR for sorted subsets received roughly 0.2 ug genomic DNA, equal to around 32,000 T cell genomes. The purified libraries were quantified using a Qubit 3.0 fluorometer, sized with a Bioanalyzer 2100, and then quantified again using the KAPA Library Quantification kit. A separate single-read 150-cycle Illumina NextSeq 550 flow cell was used to sequence each immunoSEQ 96-well plate. The study's processing was this. The immunoSEQ output contained only junctional sequences without quality scores, so filtering could not match that applied to full-length reads. Sequences were annotated with PyIR, a Python wrapper for IgBLAST v1.9, using IMGT germline references to assign V/J genes and CDR3. Any read was removed if the V/J assignment was weak (E-value above 1e-6), the CDR3 was missing, or the read contained stop codons, out-of-frame junctions, or ambiguous translated residues. V3J clonotypes were defined as sequences sharing the same inferred V gene, J gene, and CDR3 amino acid sequence. Percentage overlap between repertoires was calculated by dividing the number of shared unique clonotypes by the size of the smaller repertoire. Richness of each repertoire was evaluated using RTK rarefaction, the Chao1 estimator, and Recon v2.1 estimates of unobserved clonotypes. OLGA was used to compute generation probabilities for all TCRbeta clonotypes that the gDNA method yielded from a handful of donors. TCRdb retrieved this table from immuneACCESS and kept in-frame rearrangements only. Not all clones are present; in checked studies, unresolved V genes account for under half, and no reason is known for the remainder. V, J and clone size are those of that table, while D and trimming were read from the DNA. In this sample the table shows 950,000 to 1,100,000 clones, about three quarters of which occur a single time. The top ten clones comprise about 1.5% of the sample.

The material sequenced was memory CD4+ T cells sorted from blood. The cell subset or site label for this specimen denotes: CD45RA-negative fraction. The TCR was taken from a man younger than 30 in good health.

The DNA reads TGTGCCAGCAGGAAAGCCTCCGGGGACGGTTCGAATCAGCCCCAGCATTTT. Its amino acids are CASRKASGDGSNQPQHF. Here the chain combines TRBV2 and TRBJ1-5, with TRBD1 tentatively as D gene (5 bases match). V loses 6 bases of germline sequence and J loses 4 bases, and the interval between the two ends is 22 bases. From a lookup of the germline V gene, CDR1 and CDR2 are SNHLY and FYNNEI. From cysteine to phenylalanine, the CDR3 is 17 amino acids long. The entry retains the CDR3 DNA only, 51 bases that are in frame from base 1.